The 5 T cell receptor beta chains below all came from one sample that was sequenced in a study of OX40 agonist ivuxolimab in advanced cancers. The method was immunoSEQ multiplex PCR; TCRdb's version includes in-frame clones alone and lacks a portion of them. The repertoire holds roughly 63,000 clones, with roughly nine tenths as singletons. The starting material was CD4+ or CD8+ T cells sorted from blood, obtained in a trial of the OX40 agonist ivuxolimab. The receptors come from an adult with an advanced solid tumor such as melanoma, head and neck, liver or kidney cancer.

CDR3 in amino acids: CASSLAGQGYTEAFF. In DNA form, the CDR3 reads TGCGCCAGCAGCTTGGCGGGACAGGGGTACACTGAAGCTTTCTTT. V is TRBV5-1 and J is TRBJ1-1; 10 bases match TRBD1. V dropped 0 bases and J dropped 3; count of bases not matched to a gene: 2. Germline loops: CDR1 SGHRS, CDR2 YFSETQ. This CDR3 comprises 15 residues.

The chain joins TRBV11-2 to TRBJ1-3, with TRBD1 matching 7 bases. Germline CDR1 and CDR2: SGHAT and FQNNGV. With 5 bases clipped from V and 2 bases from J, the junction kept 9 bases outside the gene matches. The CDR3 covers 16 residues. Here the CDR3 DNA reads TGTGCCAGCAGCCTAAGATCCGGGACAGCTGGAAACACCATATATTTT. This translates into CASSLRSGTAGNTIYF.

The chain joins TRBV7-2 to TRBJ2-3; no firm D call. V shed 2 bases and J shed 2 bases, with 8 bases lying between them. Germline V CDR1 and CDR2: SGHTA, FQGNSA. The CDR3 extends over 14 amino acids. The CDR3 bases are TGTGCCAGCAGCTTAATTGGTGCCACAGATACGCAGTATTTT. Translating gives CASSLIGATDTQYF.

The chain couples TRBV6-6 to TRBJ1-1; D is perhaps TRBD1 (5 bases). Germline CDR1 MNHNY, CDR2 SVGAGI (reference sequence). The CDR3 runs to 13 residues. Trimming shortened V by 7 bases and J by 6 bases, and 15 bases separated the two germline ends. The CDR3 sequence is CASTLGGRAEAFF. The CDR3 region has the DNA TGTGCCAGCACCCTCGGAGGCAGGGCTGAAGCTTTCTTT.

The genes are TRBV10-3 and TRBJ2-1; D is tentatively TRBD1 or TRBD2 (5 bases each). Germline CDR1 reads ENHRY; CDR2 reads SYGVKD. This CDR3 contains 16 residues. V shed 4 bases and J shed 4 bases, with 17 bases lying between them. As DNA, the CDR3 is TGTGCCATCAGTGTGGGGGAATTGGGCAGATACAATGAGCAGTTCTTC. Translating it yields CAISVGELGRYNEQFF.